A single count supports the clone carrying this TCR beta chain. The target antigen is unknown. The sample belongs to a study of cytomegalovirus exposure and HLA in healthy donors. This CDR3 comprises 14 residues. V trimming: 5 bases; J trimming: 1 base; junction bases outside the gene matches: 4. CDR1 and CDR2 from the germline V gene are MNHEY and SVGAGI. General study results and limits: TCR beta V- and J-gene trimming was later associated with a missense DCLRE1C variant. Highly shared sequence variants in one cluster were likely a sequencing artifact. Both high specificity and high sensitivity reportedly marked the classifier's diagnosis of cytomegalovirus status.

Primers: 60 Vbeta forward and 13 Jbeta reverse. Original processing methods: In a later analysis, 75 million to 85 million unique TCR beta chains included roughly 11 million shared by two or more donors. Sequenced by immunoSEQ multiplex PCR; TCRdb stores in-frame clones only, minus some. D and trimming come from the DNA, and the V and J calls and clone size come from that table. The table shows 150,000 to 200,000 clones, with about four fifths occurring only once. The source of this sequence is a man aged 25-40 years in good health and CMV-seropositive. The chain combines TRBV6-5 with TRBJ2-7; 8 bases fit TRBD1. The sequenced material came from PBMCs. CDR3 in amino acids: CASSTRTGSYEQYF. DNA for the CDR3: TGTGCCAGCAGTACTCGGACAGGGTCCTACGAGCAGTACTTC.